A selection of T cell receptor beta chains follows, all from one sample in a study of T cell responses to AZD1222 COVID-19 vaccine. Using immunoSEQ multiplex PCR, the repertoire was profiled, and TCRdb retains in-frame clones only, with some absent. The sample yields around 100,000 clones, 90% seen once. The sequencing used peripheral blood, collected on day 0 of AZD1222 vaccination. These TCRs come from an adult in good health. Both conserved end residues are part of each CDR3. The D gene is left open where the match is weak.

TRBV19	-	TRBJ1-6	TGTGCCAGTAGCTTAGCAGGGACGTCCTATTCACCCCTCCACTTT	CASSLAGTSYSPLHF
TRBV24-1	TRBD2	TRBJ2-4	TGTGCCACCCGGAGCGGGGAAAACATTCAGTACTTC	CATRSGENIQYF
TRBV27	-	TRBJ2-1	TGTGCCAGCAGGGGGGGGCCTACAGATTACAATGAGCAGTTCTTC	CASRGGPTDYNEQFF
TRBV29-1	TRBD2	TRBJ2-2	TGCAGCGTTGAAGAACTAGCGGCCGGGGAGCTGTTTTTT	CSVEELAAGELFF
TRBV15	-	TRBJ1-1	TGTGCCACCAGCAGACACCTGTTGACTGAAGCTTTCTTT	CATSRHLLTEAFF
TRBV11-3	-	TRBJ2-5	TGTGCCAGCAGCGCGGACAGACACCAAGAGACCCAGTACTTC	CASSADRHQETQYF
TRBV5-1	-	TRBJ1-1	TGCGCCAGCAGCACGGGAGGACCCACTGAAGCTTTCTTT	CASSTGGPTEAFF
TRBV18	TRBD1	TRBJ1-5	TGTGCCAGCTCAGAGGGACAGGGAAGTCAGCCCCAGCATTTT	CASSEGQGSQPQHF
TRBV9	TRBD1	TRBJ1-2	TGTGCCAGCAGCCCTGGAGTGGCAGGGGGCGCGGGTAACTATGGCTACACCTTC	CASSPGVAGGAGNYGYTF
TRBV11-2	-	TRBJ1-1	TGTGCCAGCAGCCCGAGGACAGACATGAACACTGAAGCTTTCTTT	CASSPRTDMNTEAFF
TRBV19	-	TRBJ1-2	TGTGCCAGTTCGTATTTGGGTGGCTACACCTTC	CASSYLGGYTF
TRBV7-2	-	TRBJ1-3	TGTGCCAGCAGCTTAGTTAGAGAACCCGGAAACACCATATATTTT	CASSLVREPGNTIYF
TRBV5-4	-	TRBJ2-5	TGTGCCAGCAGCTCCCCCCAAGAGACCCAGTACTTC	CASSSPQETQYF
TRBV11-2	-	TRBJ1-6	TGTGCCAGCACCGACAACCGACGGTCACCCCTCCACTTT	CASTDNRRSPLHF
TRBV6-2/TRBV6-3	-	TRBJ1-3	TGTGCCAGCAGTTACTTCACAGGGTCCGGAAACACCATATATTTT	CASSYFTGSGNTIYF
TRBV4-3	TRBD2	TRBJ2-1	TGCGCCAGCAGCCGTGGGCGGGGGGACTACAATGAGCAGTTCTTC	CASSRGRGDYNEQFF
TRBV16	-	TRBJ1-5	TGTGCCAGCAGCCCTAGCGGGGGCCAGCGTCAGCCCCAGCATTTT	CASSPSGGQRQPQHF